Included here is one TCR beta chain sequence, with context. Its antigen is unidentified. This sample was taken from a study of T cell responses to AZD1222 COVID-19 vaccine. General study findings and limits: Of the AZD1222 recipients, only 6 or 7 were seropositive at baseline.

Only in-frame clones appear in the TCRdb table, and some are missing; sequencing was by immunoSEQ multiplex PCR. The sample consists of 99,000 or so clones, around nine tenths of them appearing once. The CDR3 runs to 11 residues. Germline CDR1 KGHDR, CDR2 SFDVKD. V lost 5 bases and J lost 3, with 4 bases in between. The chain recombines TRBV24-1 with TRBJ2-7; no clear D gene. This TCR was recovered from an adult in good health. The starting material was peripheral blood, obtained on day 0 of AZD1222 vaccination. CDR3 nucleotide sequence: TGTGCCACCAGTGGAAACTACGAGCAGTACTTC. This translates into CATSGNYEQYF.